This is a list of T cell receptor beta chains from one sample in a study of blood T cell repertoires in COVID-19. Some clones are missing from TCRdb's copy, which holds only in-frame ones; the method was immunoSEQ multiplex PCR. The sample holds 100,000 to 150,000 clones; about four fifths are singletons and the top ten take 10% to 15%. The sample comprised peripheral blood. The receptors stem from a man aged 55-75 years with acute or convalescent COVID-19. The CDR3 runs from the conserved cysteine through the conserved F or W. D genes are given only for firm matches. Some rows mark clone size as missing; the rest say once, few, many or name a class of expanded clone.

V	J	D	size	CDR3	DNA
TRBV21-1	TRBJ2-2	NA	few	CASRGTTICGELFF	TGTGCCAGCAGAGGAACTACCATTTGTGGGGAGCTGTTTTTT
TRBV28	TRBJ2-7	TRBD1	NA	CASREGQVTYEQYF	TGTGCCAGCAGGGAGGGACAGGTCACCTACGAGCAGTACTTC
TRBV14	TRBJ2-1	NA	NA	CASSPVYNEQFF	TGTGCCAGCAGCCCCGTCTACAATGAGCAGTTCTTC
TRBV29-1	TRBJ1-1	NA	few	CSVDPGLLPPGKAFF	TGCAGCGTCGACCCCGGACTTTTGCCCCCCGGTAAAGCTTTCTTT
TRBV6-5	TRBJ2-7	NA	NA	CASSLQWGENEQYF	TGTGCCAGCTCCCTTCAGTGGGGAGAAAACGAGCAGTACTTC
TRBV9	TRBJ2-5	TRBD1	NA	CASSEGAVVQRETQYF	TGTGCCAGCAGCGAGGGGGCGGTAGTCCAGCGGGAGACCCAGTACTTC
TRBV6-5	TRBJ2-7	NA	NA	CASNLQGPSYEQYF	TGTGCCAGCAACCTACAGGGCCCCTCCTACGAGCAGTACTTC
TRBV5-1	TRBJ1-1	TRBD1	many	CASSQGQDKRKSFF	TGCGCCAGCAGCCAAGGACAGGACAAGAGGAAGAGTTTCTTT
TRBV4-1	TRBJ1-3	NA	NA	CASSQERGATGNTIYF	TGCGCCAGCAGCCAAGAGCGGGGGGCGACGGGAAACACCATATATTTT
TRBV28	TRBJ2-1	NA	NA	CASRDHSGIPSSYNEQFF	TGTGCCAGCAGGGACCATAGCGGAATTCCTAGCTCCTACAATGAGCAGTTCTTC
TRBV19	TRBJ1-2	NA	NA	CASSTSGASNYGYTF	TGTGCCAGTAGTACTTCAGGGGCGTCGAACTATGGCTACACCTTC
TRBV7-3	TRBJ2-7	TRBD2	NA	CASSPTGLGPHEQYF	TGTGCCAGCAGCCCGACGGGACTAGGACCCCACGAGCAGTACTTC
TRBV19	TRBJ2-1	NA	NA	CASSIRGNEQFF	TGTGCCAGTAGTATCAGGGGTAATGAGCAGTTCTTC
TRBV30	TRBJ2-6	TRBD1	few	CAVLRGTGRSGANVLTF	TGTGCCGTCCTCAGGGGGACAGGGAGGTCTGGGGCCAACGTCCTGACTTTC
TRBV7-9	TRBJ1-5	TRBD1	NA	CASSLGTDSYSNQPQHF	TGTGCCAGCAGCCTAGGGACAGACTCTTATAGCAATCAGCCCCAGCATTTT
TRBV7-3	TRBJ2-2	TRBD2	NA	CASSLPGGTNTGELFF	TGTGCCAGCAGCTTACCGGGAGGGACGAACACCGGGGAGCTGTTTTTT
TRBV3-1/TRBV3-2	TRBJ2-5	TRBD2	NA	CASSLNSAGGRETQYF	TGTGCCAGCAGCCTTAATTCAGCGGGAGGGCGAGAGACCCAGTACTTC
TRBV4-1	TRBJ2-7	NA	NA	CASSQGDSLSYEQYF	TGCGCCAGCAGCCAAGGGGACTCGTTATCCTACGAGCAGTACTTC
TRBV7-2	TRBJ2-7	NA	few	CASSFRRERSYEQYF	TGTGCCAGCAGCTTCAGACGGGAGCGCTCCTACGAGCAGTACTTC
TRBV18	TRBJ2-7	TRBD1	once	CASSPDRAVNEQYF	TGTGCCAGCTCACCGGACAGGGCGGTCAACGAGCAGTACTTC
TRBV6-5	TRBJ1-5	TRBD1	NA	CASSLTGLNNQPQHF	TGTGCCAGCAGCCTGACAGGGCTCAACAATCAGCCCCAGCATTTT
TRBV23-1	TRBJ2-7	TRBD2	NA	CASRGGLAGGSF	TGCGCCAGCAGGGGGGGACTAGCGGGAGGATCGTTC